The 20 T cell receptor beta chains below come from one sample, sequenced in a study of shared clonotypes between healthy human individuals. The repertoire was sequenced with immunoSEQ multiplex PCR; TCRdb's copy has only in-frame clones and lacks some. The sample lists about 580,000 clones, about 98% occurring once. Naive-designated CD8 cells lacked CD45RO, were positively enriched for CCR7, and omitted terminally differentiated effector memory CD45RA+ cells. The sequenced sample consisted of naive CD8+ T cells sorted from blood. The receptor source for this set is a man aged 30 to 39 in good health.

This chain links TRBV11-1 with TRBJ2-5, with 8 bases that match TRBD1. From germline, CDR1 is SGHAT and CDR2 FQDESV (reference sequence). Losses at the gene ends were 10 bases for V and 4 bases for J; bases not matched to a gene: 11. This CDR3 region has 14 residues. The CDR3 here is CATSKTGVGETQYF. For the CDR3, the DNA is TGTGCCACTTCGAAGACAGGGGTAGGAGAGACCCAGTACTTC.

This chain connects TRBV5-4 to TRBJ2-5; D remains ambiguous. The CDR3 is 18 amino acids. The ends were cut back, 1 base at V and 2 bases at J, with 21 bases in the middle. Germline CDR1 SGHNT, CDR2 YYREEE (reference sequence). CDR3 loop: CASSLSRARADGQETQYF. DNA of the CDR3: TGTGCCAGCAGCTTGAGTAGGGCCAGAGCCGATGGGCAAGAGACCCAGTACTTC.

The chain employs TRBV6-6 and TRBJ1-5, with 7 bases fitting TRBD1. V shed 11 bases and J 5 bases; nucleotides not matched to a gene: 9. Germline V gene data show CDR1 as MNHNY and CDR2 as SVGAGI (reference sequence). The CDR3 is made up of 13 amino acids. Here the CDR3 reads CACQGGGYQPQHF. The CDR3 DNA sequence: TGTGCCTGCCAGGGGGGAGGATATCAGCCCCAGCATTTT.

The chain recombines TRBV2 with TRBJ2-1; 9 bases match TRBD2. The CDR3 length is 16 residues. V lost 4 bases, J lost 2 bases, and 6 bases stayed unmatched. Germline V gene data show CDR1 as SNHLY and CDR2 as FYNNEI. CDR3 loop: CASSALAGTPYNEQFF. CDR3 DNA: TGTGCCAGCAGTGCTCTAGCGGGGACCCCCTACAATGAGCAGTTCTTC. Using reference TRBV2 and TRBJ2-1 for the parts outside the CDR3, the full variable domain is EPEVTQTPSHQVTQMGQEVILRCVPISNHLYFYWYRQILGQKVEFLVSFYNNEISEKSEIFDDQFSVERPDGSNFTLKIRSTKLEDSAMYFCASSALAGTPYNEQFFGPGTRLTVL.

This sequence joins TRBV7-9 and TRBJ1-1, with 10 bases fitting TRBD1. The CDR3 sequence is 14 residues long. Trimming cost V 5 bases and J 1 base; bases outside gene matches: 1. CDR1 and CDR2 from the germline V gene are SEHNR and FQNEAQ (reference sequence). The DNA for the CDR3 is TGTGCCAGCAGCGGGACAGGGGCGAACACTGAAGCTTTCTTT. Protein sequence: CASSGTGANTEAFF.

The chain uses TRBV7-2 and TRBJ2-2; tentatively, D is TRBD1 or TRBD2 (5 bases each). The V and J ends lost 5 bases and 0 bases respectively, with 13 bases between them. The germline V gene has CDR1 SGHTA and CDR2 FQGNSA. The CDR3 has 16 amino acids. CDR3 bases: TGTGCCAGCAGCCCCTTGTGGGGGACGAACACCGGGGAGCTGTTTTTT. This gives the protein CASSPLWGTNTGELFF. Full variable domain (rest looked up from reference TRBV7-2 and TRBJ2-2): GAGVSQSPSNKVTEKGKDVELRCDPISGHTALYWYRQSLGQGLEFLIYFQGNSAPDKSGLPSDRFSAERTGGSVSTLTIQRTQQEDSAVYLCASSPLWGTNTGELFFGEGSRLTVL.

The chain employs TRBV29-1 and TRBJ2-3; D unresolved. The germline CDR1 and CDR2 sequences are SQVTM and ANQGSEA. This CDR3 is 15 amino acids long. Trimming removed 0 bases from V and 6 bases from J, with 16 bases in between. Here the CDR3 DNA reads TGCAGCGTTGAAGATCTCACAGACCTTACGGATACGCAGTATTTT. This sequence encodes CSVEDLTDLTDTQYF.

The chain is built from TRBV27 and TRBJ2-2; the D is unclear. V lost 4 bases and J lost 1, with 7 bases in between. Germline loops: CDR1 MNHEY, CDR2 SMNVEV (reference sequence). The CDR3 is 14 residues long. CDR3 bases: TGTGCCAGCAGTTCTATACTGAACACCGGGGAGCTGTTTTTT. It codes for CASSSILNTGELFF.

Concerning this clone itself: Other DNA sequences from this sample encode an identical CDR3 as well. The gene calls are TRBV7-9 and TRBJ2-7; D unresolved. Germline V gives CDR1 SEHNR, CDR2 FQNEAQ (reference sequence). CDR3 length equals 14 residues. V lost 5 bases, J lost 0 bases, and 11 bases lay in between. As DNA, the CDR3 is TGTGCCAGCAGCAGCCCGGTCGGCTCCTACGAGCAGTACTTC. It is translated as CASSSPVGSYEQYF. Supplemented by reference TRBV7-9 and TRBJ2-7, the full variable domain reads DTGVSQNPRHKITKRGQNVTFRCDPISEHNRLYWYRQTLGQGPEFLTYFQNEAQLEKSRLLSDRFSAERPKGSFSTLEIQRTEQGDSAMYLCASSSPVGSYEQYFGPGTRLTVT.

The chain combines TRBV9 with TRBJ2-3, with 9 bases identical to TRBD2. V lost 1 base, J lost 11 bases, and 8 bases stayed unmatched. CDR1 is SGDLS, CDR2 YYNGEE, per germline. The CDR3 is 14 residues long. CDR3 coding DNA: TGTGCCAGCAGCGTAAGGAGCGGGAGGTGGATGCAGTATTTT. This translates into CASSVRSGRWMQYF.

V usage is TRBV6-6 and J usage is TRBJ2-7; no definite D call. Germline values: CDR1 MNHNY, CDR2 SVGAGI (reference sequence). The CDR3 has 14 amino acids. The V end was cut by 2 bases, the J end by 1 base, with 9 bases between. The DNA for the CDR3 is TGTGCCAGCAGTTACAGCGCGCCTTCCTACGAGCAGTACTTC. Translated, it gives CASSYSAPSYEQYF.

The chain links TRBV15 to TRBJ2-7, with a possible D match to TRBD1 (6 bases). V lost 5 bases, J lost 2 bases, and 10 bases lay in between. The CDR3 runs to 13 residues. Germline V gene data show CDR1 as LNHNV and CDR2 as YYDKDF (reference sequence). CDR3 DNA: TGTGCCACCAGCGTGGACAGTCCCTACGAGCAGTACTTC. This translates into CATSVDSPYEQYF.

The chain is built from TRBV2 and TRBJ1-5; no reliable D call. This CDR3 is 12 amino acids long. The germline V and J ends were trimmed by 3 bases and 7 bases, with 7 bases remaining between them. Germline-derived CDR1 and CDR2 are SNHLY and FYNNEI. The DNA for the CDR3 is TGTGCCAGCAGTGATAGCGGACAGCCCCAGCATTTT. This codes for CASSDSGQPQHF.

Here the CDR3 DNA reads TGTGCCAGCAGTGAAGTCCCCAGGGGAAAAAACACTGAAGCTTTCTTT. As protein: CASSEVPRGKNTEAFF. The gene calls are TRBV2 and TRBJ1-1; D is possibly TRBD1 (6 bases). The germline CDR1 and CDR2 sequences are SNHLY and FYNNEI. This CDR3 has 16 residues. Trimming cost V 1 base and J 2 bases, with 14 bases left between them.

Concerning this clone itself: The sample carries other DNA sequences with the same CDR3. The chain couples TRBV5-4 to TRBJ1-3; unclear D gene. The V end lost 4 bases, the J end lost 0 bases, and 5 bases lay between the germline ends. In germline, CDR1 is SGHNT, CDR2 YYREEE (reference sequence). This CDR3 is built from 13 residues. In DNA, the CDR3 is TGTGCCAGCAGCCTCTCCTCTGGAAACACCATATATTTT. Translation: CASSLSSGNTIYF.

This chain joins TRBV7-9 and TRBJ2-1; D is ambiguous. Germline-derived CDR1 and CDR2 are SEHNR and FQNEAQ (reference sequence). V dropped 5 bases and J dropped 7 bases, with 12 bases sitting between them. The CDR3 sequence is 13 residues long. DNA of the CDR3: TGTGCCAGCAGCCGACTGGAAGGGAATGAGCAGTTCTTC. This translates into CASSRLEGNEQFF.

This chain links TRBV27 with TRBJ2-1, with D unclear. This CDR3 is built from 15 residues. Trimming pared 7 bases from V and 7 bases from J, leaving 20 bases between. Germline loops: CDR1 MNHEY, CDR2 SMNVEV (reference sequence). The DNA of the CDR3 is TGTGCCAGCACGTGGGGTGGCGGAATAGGGAATGAGCAGTTCTTC. Its translation: CASTWGGGIGNEQFF.

The CDR3 sequence is CATSDSGLEQYF. The DNA for the CDR3 is TGTGCCACCAGTGACAGCGGGCTCGAGCAGTACTTC. This chain uses TRBV15 with TRBJ2-7; perhaps TRBD2 as D (6 bases). Germline-derived CDR1 and CDR2 are LNHNV and YYDKDF (reference sequence). The germline V and J ends were trimmed by 6 bases and 6 bases, with 12 bases remaining between them. This CDR3 comprises 12 residues.

This chain uses TRBV11-3 with TRBJ1-1; 9 bases align to TRBD1. This CDR3 spans 13 amino acids. Germline CDR1 is SGHNT and CDR2 is YENEEA. The V segment lost 5 bases and the J segment 8 bases; nucleotides outside the gene matches: 6. The CDR3 coding sequence is TGTGCCAGCAGCGCTACAGGGGGCCGGGAAGCTTTCTTT. Translating gives CASSATGGREAFF. Looking up the rest from reference TRBV11-3 and TRBJ1-1 gives the full variable domain: EAGVVQSPRYKIIEKKQPVAFWCNPISGHNTLYWYLQNLGQGPELLIRYENEEAVDDSQLPKDRFSAERLKGVDSTLKIQPAELGDSAVYLCASSATGGREAFFGQGTRLTVV.

With regard to this clone: Other DNA sequences in the same sample also yield this CDR3. V gene TRBV11-1 combines with J gene TRBJ2-5; maybe TRBD1 (6 bases). CDR3 length: 14 amino acids. V gave up 5 bases and J gave up 7 bases, with 17 bases separating them. Germline CDR1 is SGHAT and CDR2 is FQDESV (reference sequence). The CDR3 spells CASSPRTAWGTQYF. The CDR3 coding sequence is TGTGCCAGCAGCCCCCGGACAGCCTGGGGGACCCAGTACTTC.